Presented here are 20 T cell receptor beta chains from one specimen sequenced in a study of T cell responses to AZD1222 COVID-19 vaccine. The table came from immunoSEQ multiplex PCR; TCRdb's copy has only in-frame clones and leaves some out. This sample yields approximately 120,000 clones, of which approximately 93% are seen a single time; 2.5% to 4% belongs to the top ten. The starting material was peripheral blood, obtained on day 0 of AZD1222 vaccination. The receptors derive from an adult in good health.

V usage is TRBV5-1 and J usage is TRBJ2-2; 8 bases fit TRBD1. CDR1 and CDR2 (germline): SGHRS, YFSETQ. The CDR3 sequence is 15 residues long. With 3 bases clipped from V and 4 bases from J, the junction kept 5 bases outside the gene matches. The CDR3 is CASSSGQGGTGELFF. CDR3 nucleotide sequence: TGCGCCAGCAGCTCAGGACAGGGCGGCACCGGGGAGCTGTTTTTT. The full variable domain, its missing parts supplied by reference TRBV5-1 and TRBJ2-2, is KAGVTQTPRYLIKTRGQQVTLSCSPISGHRSVSWYQQTPGQGLQFLFEYFSETQRNKGNFPGRFSGRQFSNSRSEMNVSTLELGDSALYLCASSSGQGGTGELFFGEGSRLTVL.

The chain is built from TRBV29-1 and TRBJ1-2; tentative D call: TRBD1 (6 bases). Per germline, CDR1 SQVTM and CDR2 ANQGSEA. The CDR3 is 14 amino acids. V gave up 0 bases and J gave up 3 bases, with 11 bases separating them. The CDR3, as DNA: TGCAGCGTTGAAGAGGGGGGCGGGCACTATGGCTACACCTTC. Encoded protein: CSVEEGGGHYGYTF.

The V and J genes are TRBV11-1 and TRBJ2-1; tentative D call: TRBD1 (6 bases). The CDR3 spans 16 residues. Trimming removed 1 base at V and 4 bases at J, with 14 bases between. Germline V CDR1 and CDR2: SGHAT, FQDESV (reference sequence). The CDR3: CASSLERTVTYNEQFF. The CDR3 coding sequence is TGTGCCAGCAGCTTAGAGAGGACAGTGACGTACAATGAGCAGTTCTTC.

This chain uses TRBV12-3 or TRBV12-4 with TRBJ2-7; D not certain. V gave up 5 bases and J gave up 2 bases, with 4 bases separating them. The CDR3 spans 11 residues. Here the CDR3 reads CASSRAYEQYF. In DNA form, the CDR3 reads TGTGCCAGCAGTCGAGCCTACGAGCAGTACTTC.

This chain connects TRBV30 to TRBJ2-3; perhaps TRBD2 as D (6 bases). The CDR3 extends over 14 amino acids. V dropped 5 bases and J dropped 0 bases, with 12 bases sitting between them. Germline CDR1 is GTSNPN and CDR2 is SVGIG (reference sequence). The DNA of the CDR3 is TGTGCCTGGGGGTCTAGCGTAAGCACAGATACGCAGTATTTT. Its protein product is CAWGSSVSTDTQYF. The complete variable domain, with remaining parts taken from reference TRBV30 and TRBJ2-3, reads SQTIHQWPATLVQPVGSPLSLECTVEGTSNPNLYWYRQAAGRGLQLLFYSVGIGQISSEVPQNLSASRPQDRQFILSSKKLLLSDSGFYLCAWGSSVSTDTQYFGPGTRLTVL.

The chain couples TRBV28 to TRBJ1-6, with a possible D match to TRBD1 (5 bases). V lost 6 bases and J lost 7, with 10 bases in between. The germline V gene has CDR1 MDHEN and CDR2 SYDVKM. The CDR3 runs to 13 residues. CDR3 sequence: CASRRDGNSPLHF. CDR3 coding DNA: TGTGCCAGCAGAAGGGACGGCAATTCACCCCTCCACTTT.

CDR3 sequence reads: CAWKKSADYEQYF. DNA of the CDR3: TGTGCCTGGAAAAAAAGCGCTGACTACGAGCAGTACTTC. J is TRBJ2-7 and V is TRBV30; no clear D gene. The germline V gene has CDR1 GTSNPN and CDR2 SVGIG (reference sequence). V dropped 4 bases and J dropped 3 bases, with 13 bases sitting between them. This CDR3 contains 13 residues.

The CDR3 bases are TGCAGCGTTGTAGTGACCCCGGGAGAGACCCAGTACTTC. Amino acids: CSVVVTPGETQYF. This chain uses TRBV29-1 with TRBJ2-5; D is unresolved. The germline CDR1 and CDR2 sequences are SQVTM and ANQGSEA. Trimming pared 4 bases from V and 4 bases from J, leaving 13 bases between. CDR3 size: 13 residues.

V usage is TRBV7-2 and J usage is TRBJ2-1; D unresolved. The germline CDR1 and CDR2 sequences are SGHTA and FQGNSA. V was trimmed by 6 bases and J by 0 bases, leaving 15 bases between them. This CDR3 has 16 residues. The DNA of the CDR3 is TGTGCCAGCAGGCCTCCCCAGAGGAGCTCCTACAATGAGCAGTTCTTC. Translated, it gives CASRPPQRSSYNEQFF. The entire variable domain, with the rest obtained from reference TRBV7-2 and TRBJ2-1, is as follows: GAGVSQSPSNKVTEKGKDVELRCDPISGHTALYWYRQSLGQGLEFLIYFQGNSAPDKSGLPSDRFSAERTGGSVSTLTIQRTQQEDSAVYLCASRPPQRSSYNEQFFGPGTRLTVL.

This chain joins TRBV6-5 and TRBJ1-1; possibly TRBD1 for D (6 bases). Germline values: CDR1 MNHEY, CDR2 SVGAGI. There are 13 residues in the CDR3. The germline V and J ends were trimmed by 5 bases and 6 bases, with 13 bases remaining between them. The CDR3 bases are TGTGCCAGCAGTACCTCGGGGGCAGCTGAAGCTTTCTTT. Its translation is CASSTSGAAEAFF.

This chain joins TRBV4-2 and TRBJ1-5; 7 nucleotides match TRBD1. The germline V gene has CDR1 LGHNA and CDR2 YNFKEQ. The CDR3 has 14 amino acids. V shed 4 bases, J shed 6 bases, and the junction held 6 bases outside the gene matches. CDR3: CASSRTGEGQPQHF. CDR3 bases: TGTGCCAGCAGCCGCACAGGGGAGGGTCAGCCCCAGCATTTT.

The V call is TRBV6-5, the J call TRBJ1-2; D unclear. The ends were cut back, 4 bases at V and 1 base at J, with 7 bases in the middle. The CDR3 has 13 amino acids. CDR1 MNHEY and CDR2 SVGAGI come from the germline V gene. CDR3: CASSFGINYGYTF. The CDR3 DNA is TGTGCCAGCAGTTTCGGGATTAACTATGGCTACACCTTC.

For the CDR3, the DNA is TGTGCCAGCAGTTTGACTCCGGGACTAGCGGATGCAGATACGCAGTATTTT. Its translation: CASSLTPGLADADTQYF. The V call is TRBV28, the J call TRBJ2-3; the match to TRBD2 covers 11 bases. V lost 3 bases, J lost 4 bases, and 9 bases stayed unmatched. Germline V gene sequence: CDR1 MDHEN, CDR2 SYDVKM. The CDR3 sequence is 17 residues long.

This chain links TRBV11-3 with TRBJ2-3; the D is unclear. Trimming cost V 5 bases and J 4 bases, with 13 bases left between them. Germline V lookup: CDR1 SGHNT, CDR2 YENEEA. The CDR3 contains 14 residues. For the CDR3, the DNA is TGTGCCAGCAGCCAGAGTCGTTCGGCAGATACGCAGTATTTT. Its translation: CASSQSRSADTQYF.

This clone was detected only once. The chain couples TRBV6-1 to TRBJ2-4, with unresolved D. This CDR3 is 12 amino acids long. With 2 bases removed from V and 5 bases from J, the gap between germline ends came to 4 bases. Per the germline V gene, CDR1 is MNHNS and CDR2 is SASEGT. The DNA for the CDR3 is TGTGCCAGCAGTGAATCAGAAAACATTCAGTACTTC. Translated, it gives CASSESENIQYF.

The chain recombines TRBV7-2 with TRBJ2-3; 7 bases align to TRBD2. The CDR3 runs 15 residues. Trimming removed 4 bases from V and 0 bases from J; junction bases left unmatched: 4. Germline V gene data show CDR1 as SGHTA and CDR2 as FQGNSA. CDR3 amino acids: CASSSLALSTDTQYF. In nucleotides, the CDR3 is TGTGCCAGCAGCTCACTAGCGCTGAGCACAGATACGCAGTATTTT.

The chain joins TRBV10-3 to TRBJ2-3; the match to TRBD1 covers 7 bases. Germline-derived CDR1 and CDR2 are ENHRY and SYGVKD. The CDR3 runs to 14 residues. The ends lost 10 bases at V and 6 bases at J; junction bases unmatched: 13. The CDR3, as DNA: TGTGCCACTATAGACAGGGTCGGATCGGATACGCAGTATTTT. Its translation is CATIDRVGSDTQYF.

The rearrangement uses TRBV6-6 and TRBJ2-7; D is uncertain. Trimming removed 2 bases at V and 3 bases at J, with 8 bases between. The germline V gene has CDR1 MNHNY and CDR2 SVGAGI (reference sequence). The CDR3 covers 13 residues. CDR3 in DNA: TGTGCCAGCAGTTACGTCAGGTACTACGAGCAGTACTTC. Protein product: CASSYVRYYEQYF.

V usage is TRBV24-1 and J usage is TRBJ2-3, with TRBD1 as a possible D gene (5 bases). The CDR3 covers 16 residues. Trimming took 1 base from V and 6 from J, leaving 16 bases between them. Germline CDR1 reads KGHDR; CDR2 reads SFDVKD. DNA for the CDR3: TGTGCCACCAGTGATTTTCAGCCTCAGGGTCCCGATACGCAGTATTTT. Encoded protein: CATSDFQPQGPDTQYF.

The rearrangement uses TRBV14 and TRBJ1-2; D gene ambiguous. The CDR3 consists of 15 residues. Trimming stripped 1 base from V and 8 bases from J, with 17 bases between. Germline CDR1 reads SGHDN; CDR2 reads FVKESK. The chain's CDR3 is CASSQGYQPLRGYTF. Written as DNA, the CDR3 is TGTGCCAGCAGCCAAGGTTACCAGCCCTTAAGGGGCTACACCTTC.